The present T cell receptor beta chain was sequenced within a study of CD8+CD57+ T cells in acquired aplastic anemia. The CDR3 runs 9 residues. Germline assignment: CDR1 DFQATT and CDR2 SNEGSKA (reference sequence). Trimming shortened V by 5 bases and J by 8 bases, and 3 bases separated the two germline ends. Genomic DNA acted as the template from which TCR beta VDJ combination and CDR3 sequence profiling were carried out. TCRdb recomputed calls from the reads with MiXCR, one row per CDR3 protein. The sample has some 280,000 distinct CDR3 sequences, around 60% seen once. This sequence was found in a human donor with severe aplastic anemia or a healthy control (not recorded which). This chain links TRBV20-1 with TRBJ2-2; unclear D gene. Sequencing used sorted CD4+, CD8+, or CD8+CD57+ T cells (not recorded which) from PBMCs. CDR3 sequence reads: CSAQGELFF. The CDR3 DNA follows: TGCAGTGCTCAGGGGGAGCTGTTTTTT.